The 10 T cell receptor beta chains below come from one sample, sequenced in a study of T cell changes during pregnancy in multiple sclerosis. TCRdb's copy holds only in-frame clones and misses some; the assay was immunoSEQ multiplex PCR. The sample includes approximately 98,000 clones, approximately 90% of them seen just once. Source: peripheral blood, taken after pregnancy. These receptor sequences come from a female donor in good health, enrolled as a control in a pregnancy study.

V gene TRBV4-2 combines with J gene TRBJ2-1, with TRBD2 matching 7 bases. The CDR3 totals 14 residues. J gave up 7 bases and V 1 base, and 4 bases lay outside the gene matches. The germline V gene has CDR1 LGHNA and CDR2 YNFKEQ. CDR3: CASSQAGGWNEQFF. DNA of the CDR3: TGTGCCAGCAGCCAAGCGGGGGGATGGAATGAGCAGTTCTTC.

The chain couples TRBV12-5 to TRBJ2-6; 8 nucleotides line up with TRBD1. V lost 5 bases, J lost 1 base, and 4 bases stayed unmatched. The germline V gene has CDR1 LGHNT and CDR2 FRNRAP. The CDR3 has 16 amino acids. CDR3 coding DNA: TGTGCTAGTGGTCTCGGACAGGGATCTGGGGCCAACGTCCTGACTTTC. Residues: CASGLGQGSGANVLTF. Full variable domain (missing parts from reference TRBV12-5 and TRBJ2-6): DARVTQTPRHKVTEMGQEVTMRCQPILGHNTVFWYRQTMMQGLELLAYFRNRAPLDDSGMPKDRFSAEMPDATLATLKIQPSEPRDSAVYFCASGLGQGSGANVLTFGAGSRLTVL.

DNA for the CDR3: TGTGCCATCAATCAGGGGAATCCTAACTATGGCTACACCTTC. This sequence encodes CAINQGNPNYGYTF. V and J are TRBV10-3 and TRBJ1-2, with a tentative D call TRBD1 (6 bases). Germline values: CDR1 ENHRY, CDR2 SYGVKD. The CDR3 covers 14 residues. Trimming removed 7 bases from V and 0 bases from J, with 12 bases in between.

This chain connects TRBV6-6 to TRBJ1-2; D possibly corresponds to TRBD1 (6 bases). Germline V lookup: CDR1 MNHNY, CDR2 SVGAGI (reference sequence). Between the trimmed V and J ends, which lost 2 bases and 0 bases, there was a span of 10 bases. The CDR3 covers 15 residues. The CDR3 spells CASSYLDRANYGYTF. Written as DNA, the CDR3 is TGTGCCAGCAGTTACCTGGACAGAGCTAACTATGGCTACACCTTC.

This chain links TRBV2 with TRBJ2-6, with D maybe TRBD1 (6 bases). Trimming took 9 bases from V and 0 from J, leaving 15 bases between them. The length of the CDR3 is 16 residues. Germline loops: CDR1 SNHLY, CDR2 FYNNEI. CDR3 residues: CARGRDTGSGANVLTF. In DNA form, the CDR3 reads TGTGCCAGGGGACGGGACACGGGCTCTGGGGCCAACGTCCTGACTTTC.

V is TRBV5-6 and J is TRBJ1-5; D remains unclear. Trimming removed 5 bases from V and 4 bases from J, with 7 bases in between. CDR1 and CDR2 from the germline V gene are SGHDT and YYEEEE. There are 12 residues in the CDR3. For the CDR3, the DNA is TGTGCCAGCAGTGCTAGGAATCAGCCCCAGCATTTT. It codes for CASSARNQPQHF.

This sequence joins TRBV27 and TRBJ1-3; D ambiguous. The CDR3 length is 16 residues. Germline CDR1 MNHEY, CDR2 SMNVEV (reference sequence). Trimming left V 5 bases short and J 4 bases short, with 18 bases between. In DNA form, the CDR3 reads TGTGCCAGCAGTCCTCGTAGCTCGGTGTCCGGAAACACCATATATTTT. Protein: CASSPRSSVSGNTIYF.

The rearrangement links TRBV25-1 to TRBJ1-1; a weak D match, TRBD1 (6 bases). CDR1 is MGHDK, CDR2 SYGVNS, per germline. The V end was cut by 6 bases, the J end by 4 bases, with 18 bases between. The CDR3 extends over 15 amino acids. This chain's CDR3 is CASSDHGAGVTEAFF. DNA for the CDR3: TGTGCCAGCAGCGATCACGGGGCAGGGGTCACTGAAGCTTTCTTT.

This chain links TRBV19 with TRBJ1-1, with 7 bases lining up with TRBD1. Germline V CDR1 and CDR2: LNHDA, SQIVND (reference sequence). The V gene end was trimmed by 8 bases and the J gene end by 5 bases; junction bases not matched to a gene: 5. The CDR3 length is 12 residues. The CDR3 sequence: CASRTGGTEAFF. The CDR3 DNA is TGTGCCAGTCGGACAGGCGGGACTGAAGCTTTCTTT.

The rearrangement uses TRBV6-4 and TRBJ2-2, with D possibly being TRBD1 (6 bases). The V gene's germline CDR1 is MRHNA and CDR2 SNTAGT. V lost 3 bases, J lost 4 bases, and 9 bases lay in between. The CDR3 runs 14 residues. For the CDR3, the DNA is TGTGCCAGCAGTGAAACAGGGCCCACCGGGGAGCTGTTTTTT. Encoded protein: CASSETGPTGELFF.